These 12 T cell receptor beta chains were sequenced from one sample in a study of blood T cell repertoires in COVID-19. This table comes from immunoSEQ multiplex PCR, and its TCRdb copy is limited to in-frame clones, with some not included. Of over 250,000 clones listed, about nine tenths are singletons. The sequencing input was peripheral blood. The receptors were sampled from a man aged 45 to 65 with acute or convalescent COVID-19.

This sequence joins TRBV5-1 and TRBJ1-1; no clear D gene. The germline V gene has CDR1 SGHRS and CDR2 YFSETQ. The V and J ends lost 4 bases and 4 bases respectively, with 14 bases between them. This CDR3 has 14 residues. This CDR3 is CASSREALVTEAFF. CDR3 bases: TGCGCCAGCAGCCGGGAGGCTCTAGTCACTGAAGCTTTCTTT. Using reference TRBV5-1 and TRBJ1-1 for the parts outside the CDR3, the full variable domain is KAGVTQTPRYLIKTRGQQVTLSCSPISGHRSVSWYQQTPGQGLQFLFEYFSETQRNKGNFPGRFSGRQFSNSRSEMNVSTLELGDSALYLCASSREALVTEAFFGQGTRLTVV.

The chain recombines TRBV7-9 with TRBJ2-1; 7 bases fit TRBD2. V shed 1 base, J shed 5 bases, and the junction held 8 bases outside the gene matches. Germline CDR1 and CDR2: SEHNR and FQNEAQ (reference sequence). The CDR3 runs 16 residues. CDR3 nucleotide sequence: TGTGCCAGCAGCTTAGGGCCCCAGGGAGGGGACAATGAGCAGTTCTTC. Its translation is CASSLGPQGGDNEQFF. Full variable domain (outside the CDR3, taken from reference TRBV7-9 and TRBJ2-1): DTGVSQNPRHKITKRGQNVTFRCDPISEHNRLYWYRQTLGQGPEFLTYFQNEAQLEKSRLLSDRFSAERPKGSFSTLEIQRTEQGDSAMYLCASSLGPQGGDNEQFFGPGTRLTVL.

The chain carries TRBV12-3 or TRBV12-4 and TRBJ2-7, with 11 bases matching TRBD1. The CDR3 has 13 amino acids. With 8 bases clipped from V and 2 bases from J, the junction kept 2 bases outside the gene matches. The CDR3 sequence is CASEGQGAYEQYF. CDR3 nucleotide sequence: TGTGCCAGCGAGGGACAGGGGGCCTACGAGCAGTACTTC.

This sequence joins TRBV30 and TRBJ1-4; 8 bases agree with TRBD1. After removal of 3 bases from V and 4 bases from J, the junction contained 4 bases not matched to a gene. CDR3 length: 14 amino acids. In germline, CDR1 is GTSNPN, CDR2 SVGIG (reference sequence). The CDR3 sequence: CAWRTGARNEKLFF. As DNA, the CDR3 is TGTGCCTGGAGGACAGGGGCCCGTAATGAAAAACTGTTTTTT.

V and J are TRBV30 and TRBJ1-5; no reliable D call. V shed 2 bases and J shed 7 bases, with 15 bases lying between them. The CDR3 covers 14 residues. Germline V gene sequence: CDR1 GTSNPN, CDR2 SVGIG (reference sequence). This CDR3 reads CAWSTGSSEQPQHF. CDR3 nucleotides: TGTGCCTGGAGTACGGGTTCCTCGGAGCAGCCCCAGCATTTT.

In its sample, this clone was seen once. The gene calls are TRBV12-3 or TRBV12-4 and TRBJ1-3; weak D call: TRBD1 (6 bases). Trimming took off 6 bases at V and 2 bases at J, with 8 bases between the two ends. CDR3 size: 13 residues. The CDR3 spells CASRRTAGNTIYF. The CDR3 nucleotides are TGTGCCAGCAGACGGACAGCTGGAAACACCATATATTTT.

The chain has TRBV13 and TRBJ1-1, with D maybe TRBD1 (5 bases). V was pared by 0 bases and J by 4 bases, with 12 bases between. This CDR3 comprises 15 residues. CDR1 and CDR2 (germline): PRHDT, FYEKMQ (reference sequence). The CDR3 coding sequence is TGTGCCAGCAGCTTAGGCCACGGGGGAGGCACTGAAGCTTTCTTT. Residues: CASSLGHGGGTEAFF.

The chain recombines TRBV5-8 with TRBJ1-5; no clear D gene. This CDR3 contains 15 residues. Trimming pared 4 bases from V and 3 bases from J, leaving 14 bases between. Germline V CDR1 and CDR2: SGHTS, YDEGEE. The CDR3 DNA sequence: TGTGCCAGCAGCCCTCCGGGGAACCTCAATCAGCCCCAGCATTTT. Translated: CASSPPGNLNQPQHF.

The rearrangement joins TRBV14 to TRBJ1-1; no definite D call. The CDR3 runs to 15 residues. Germline loops: CDR1 SGHDN, CDR2 FVKESK. Trimming took off 2 bases at V and 3 bases at J, with 13 bases between the two ends. CDR3 nucleotide sequence: TGTGCCAGCAGCCAAAAGACTGGGTGGGACACTGAAGCTTTCTTT. This sequence encodes CASSQKTGWDTEAFF.

The V gene is TRBV5-1, the J gene TRBJ2-1, with 11 nucleotides matching TRBD2. The CDR3 is 17 residues long. Germline CDR1 SGHRS, CDR2 YFSETQ. V shed 1 base, J shed 4 bases, and the junction held 7 bases outside the gene matches. This chain's CDR3 is CASSLNLAGGPYNEQFF. In DNA form, the CDR3 reads TGCGCCAGCAGCTTGAACCTAGCGGGGGGTCCGTACAATGAGCAGTTCTTC.

The chain has TRBV2 and TRBJ1-5; D might be TRBD1 (6 bases). The V gene's germline CDR1 is SNHLY and CDR2 FYNNEI. There are 15 residues in the CDR3. Between the trimmed V and J ends, which lost 6 bases and 4 bases, there was a span of 16 bases. Here the CDR3 reads CASSLRGTTNQPQHF. CDR3 DNA sequence: TGTGCCAGCAGCCTGCGGGGGACAACAAATCAGCCCCAGCATTTT.

This rearrangement joins TRBV5-1 to TRBJ1-2; 7 positions match TRBD1. Per germline, CDR1 SGHRS and CDR2 YFSETQ. CDR3 size: 14 residues. V was clipped by 4 bases and J by 6 bases; unmatched bases: 9. The CDR3 sequence: CASSPGTVDDGYTF. The CDR3 DNA reads as TGCGCCAGCAGCCCCGGGACAGTTGATGATGGCTACACCTTC.